This passage covers 19 T cell receptor beta chains from one sample sequenced in a study of PD-L1 blockade in urothelial cancer. As to time point: peripheral blood 6 weeks after treatment start. Assay used: immunoSEQ multiplex PCR; TCRdb lists only in-frame clones, some missing. The sample has roughly 120,000 clones, around 88% seen once; the top ten hold 1.5% to 2%. The sequencing here drew on PBMCs, taken around atezolizumab (anti-PD-L1) treatment. The receptor set was obtained from a man aged 60 to 75 with urothelial cancer.

J is TRBJ2-3 and V is TRBV4-3, with D possibly being TRBD2 (7 bases). The CDR3 totals 16 residues. V was cut by 1 base and J by 1 base, with 12 bases left in between. CDR1 is LGHNA and CDR2 is YSLEER in the germline V gene. The CDR3 here is CASSQGAGARTDTQYF. The CDR3 DNA reads as TGCGCCAGCAGCCAAGGGGCGGGGGCCCGCACAGATACGCAGTATTTT.

J is TRBJ2-5 and V is TRBV19, with 13 nucleotides matching TRBD2. V lost 5 bases, J lost 4 bases, and 4 bases stayed unmatched. Looked up from germline, CDR1 is LNHDA and CDR2 is SQIVND (reference sequence). This CDR3 is built from 15 residues. The chain's CDR3 is CASSPTSGRRETQYF. The CDR3 DNA sequence: TGTGCCAGTAGTCCGACTAGCGGGAGGAGAGAGACCCAGTACTTC.

V is TRBV11-2 and J is TRBJ2-2; 8 positions agree with TRBD1. Germline CDR1 reads SGHAT; CDR2 reads FQNNGV. This CDR3 is built from 18 residues. V lost 1 base, J lost 6 bases, and 13 bases stayed unmatched. CDR3 DNA: TGTGCCAGCAGCTTAGTTTCGCGGCAGGGGGCGAGGTCCGGGGAGCTGTTTTTT. It yields the protein CASSLVSRQGARSGELFF.

This chain connects TRBV19 to TRBJ2-7, with a possible D match to TRBD2 (7 bases). Germline V gives CDR1 LNHDA, CDR2 SQIVND (reference sequence). The V end was cut by 8 bases, the J end by 0 bases, with 20 bases between. The CDR3 loop spans 16 amino acids. The CDR3 nucleotides read TGTGCCAGTTCCGCCGCGGGGGCAGCCGACTCCTACGAGCAGTACTTC. Its protein is CASSAAGAADSYEQYF.

The chain employs TRBV7-3 and TRBJ2-3; 9 nucleotides line up with TRBD2. The ends lost 0 bases at V and 3 bases at J; junction bases unmatched: 10. Germline values: CDR1 SGHTA, CDR2 FQGTGA. The length of the CDR3 is 18 residues. CDR3 sequence reads: CASSLTSGGGYATDTQYF. The CDR3 bases are TGTGCCAGCAGCTTAACTAGCGGGGGCGGGTACGCTACAGATACGCAGTATTTT.

The chain joins TRBV5-6 to TRBJ2-7; 14 nucleotides line up with TRBD2. The V and J ends lost 5 bases and 2 bases, in that order; junction bases with no gene match: 6. The length of the CDR3 is 16 residues. Germline assignment: CDR1 SGHDT and CDR2 YYEEEE. CDR3 region: CASSQWGLAGAYEQYF. The CDR3 bases are TGTGCCAGCAGTCAATGGGGACTAGCGGGGGCCTACGAGCAGTACTTC.

V and J are TRBV18 and TRBJ2-1; TRBD2 might be the D (5 bases). Germline values: CDR1 KGHSH, CDR2 LQKENI. CDR3 length equals 15 residues. V dropped 0 bases and J dropped 4 bases, with 10 bases sitting between them. The CDR3 DNA reads TGTGCCAGCTCACCACCGGGTCGGGATTACAATGAGCAGTTCTTC. As protein: CASSPPGRDYNEQFF.

This chain uses TRBV5-1 with TRBJ2-5; 8 bases are a match to TRBD1. The CDR3 contains 15 residues. Unmatched junction bases numbered 14, after V lost 7 bases and J lost 6 bases. Germline V gene lookup returns CDR1 SGHRS and CDR2 YFSETQ. As DNA, the CDR3 is TGCGCCAGCTCAGCTCCAGGGGGCGGGTCACAGACCCAGTACTTC. It specifies CASSAPGGGSQTQYF.

The chain employs TRBV7-2 and TRBJ2-7, with 9 bases identical to TRBD1. The V and J ends lost 4 bases and 3 bases, in that order; junction bases with no gene match: 1. The germline V gene has CDR1 SGHTA and CDR2 FQGNSA. The CDR3 runs to 13 residues. CDR3 DNA sequence: TGTGCCAGCAGCTGGGGACAGGGCTACGAGCAGTACTTC. Protein sequence: CASSWGQGYEQYF.

This chain links TRBV2 with TRBJ2-1; 8 bases fit TRBD2. This CDR3 has 16 amino acids. Germline values: CDR1 SNHLY, CDR2 FYNNEI. V lost 5 bases and J lost 2; bases outside the gene matches: 8. The CDR3 reads CASSSISGAAYNEQFF. The CDR3 DNA is TGTGCCAGCAGTTCCATTAGCGGGGCTGCCTACAATGAGCAGTTCTTC.

The chain couples TRBV4-1 to TRBJ2-7; 10 nucleotides agree with TRBD2. This CDR3 is 15 amino acids long. In germline, CDR1 is MGHRA, CDR2 YSYEKL. With 6 bases clipped from V and 0 bases from J, the junction kept 5 bases outside the gene matches. The CDR3 here is CASSPTSGASYEQYF. The CDR3 DNA reads as TGCGCCAGCAGTCCAACTAGCGGGGCCTCCTACGAGCAGTACTTC.

This chain joins TRBV5-1 and TRBJ2-5; no clear D gene. This CDR3 has 13 amino acids. Germline values: CDR1 SGHRS, CDR2 YFSETQ. V was shortened by 0 bases and J by 5 bases, with 8 bases between the two germline ends. In DNA form, the CDR3 reads TGCGCCAGCAGCTTGGGAGACTGGGAGACCCAGTACTTC. This translates into CASSLGDWETQYF.

V is TRBV10-1 and J is TRBJ2-1, with 7 bases fitting TRBD1. V was clipped by 7 bases and J by 3 bases; unmatched bases: 3. There are 13 residues in the CDR3. Per the germline V gene, CDR1 is WNHNN and CDR2 is SYGVQD (reference sequence). The CDR3 sequence: CASKGQDYNEQFF. In DNA, the CDR3 is TGCGCCAGCAAAGGACAGGACTACAATGAGCAGTTCTTC.

On this clone: The junction shows a germline mismatch at one end, possibly a read error. V gene TRBV6-1 combines with J gene TRBJ2-7; a weak D match, TRBD2 (6 bases). Germline loops: CDR1 MNHNS, CDR2 SASEGT. The CDR3 is 12 amino acids. This chain's CDR3 is CASRILSGLIHF. The CDR3 bases are TGTGCCAGCAGGATACTCTCGGGACTCATCCACTTC.

This clone was counted ten times or more. The chain is built from TRBV7-8 and TRBJ1-5, with a possible D match to TRBD1 (5 bases). Trimming removed 3 bases from V and 7 bases from J, with 16 bases in between. This CDR3 has 15 residues. Germline V gene sequence: CDR1 SGHVS, CDR2 FQNEAQ. As DNA, the CDR3 is TGTGCCAGCAGCTTTGGCGGCAGGGTTGGGCAGCCCCAGCATTTT. It specifies CASSFGGRVGQPQHF.

This chain links TRBV4-2 with TRBJ2-3; TRBD1 aligns across 11 bases. Trimming removed 5 bases from V and 5 bases from J; junction bases left unmatched: 9. This CDR3 has 16 amino acids. Germline V gives CDR1 LGHNA, CDR2 YNFKEQ. CDR3 nucleotide sequence: TGTGCCAGCAGCACGCGGACAGGGGGCGGGGGAGATACGCAGTATTTT. Translation gives CASSTRTGGGGDTQYF.

This clone came up once. The chain uses TRBV7-3 and TRBJ1-1, with D tentatively TRBD1 (5 bases). With 5 bases removed from V and 7 bases from J, the gap between germline ends came to 14 bases. CDR3 length: 13 amino acids. CDR1 SGHTA and CDR2 FQGTGA come from the germline V gene. The CDR3 protein is CASSPQGDGEAFF. In nucleotides, the CDR3 is TGTGCCAGCAGCCCCCAGGGTGACGGTGAAGCTTTCTTT.

The chain combines TRBV7-2 with TRBJ2-1; D is ambiguous. CDR3 size: 12 residues. Germline V gene data show CDR1 as SGHTA and CDR2 as FQGNSA. The V end was cut by 0 bases, the J end by 10 bases, with 7 bases between. The CDR3 DNA sequence: TGTGCCAGCAGCTTAGCCCGTTCCGAGCAGTTCTTC. Translation: CASSLARSEQFF.

The rearrangement joins TRBV27 to TRBJ2-1; 8 bases line up with TRBD2. The V gene's germline CDR1 is MNHEY and CDR2 SMNVEV (reference sequence). The CDR3 is made up of 16 amino acids. With V trimmed by 2 bases and J by 8 bases, 11 bases remained unmatched. Here the CDR3 reads CASSLTIAGPVDEQFF. CDR3 DNA: TGTGCCAGCAGTTTAACAATAGCGGGGCCCGTCGATGAGCAGTTCTTC.